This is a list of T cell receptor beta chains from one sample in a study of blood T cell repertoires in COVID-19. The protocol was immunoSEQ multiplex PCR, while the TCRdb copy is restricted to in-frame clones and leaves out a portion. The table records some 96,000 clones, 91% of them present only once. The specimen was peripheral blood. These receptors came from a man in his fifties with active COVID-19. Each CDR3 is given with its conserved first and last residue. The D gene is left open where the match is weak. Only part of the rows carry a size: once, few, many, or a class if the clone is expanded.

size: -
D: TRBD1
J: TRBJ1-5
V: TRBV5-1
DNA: TGCGCCAGCAGTCCAGGGGGGAGCAATCAGCCCCAGCATTTT
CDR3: CASSPGGSNQPQHF

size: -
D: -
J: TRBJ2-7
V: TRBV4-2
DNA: TGTGCCAGCAGCCCGGCCCGGGACAACTCCTACGAGCAGTACTTC
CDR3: CASSPARDNSYEQYF

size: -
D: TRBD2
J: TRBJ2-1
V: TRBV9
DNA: TGTGCCAGCAGCGTAGCGGGAGGTGGCTACAATGAGCAGTTCTTC
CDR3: CASSVAGGGYNEQFF

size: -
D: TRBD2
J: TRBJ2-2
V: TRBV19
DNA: TGTGCCAGTAGTAGAGACGGGGGGGTAGGCACCGGGGAGCTGTTTTTT
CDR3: CASSRDGGVGTGELFF

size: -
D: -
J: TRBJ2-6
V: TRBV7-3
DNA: TGTGCCAGCAGCTTTACAGGGGAGGCTTACCTGACTTTC
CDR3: CASSFTGEAYLTF

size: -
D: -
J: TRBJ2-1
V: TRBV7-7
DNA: TGTGCCAGCAGCTTAGCAATGACTTCCCTTGTCGATGAGCAGTTCTTC
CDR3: CASSLAMTSLVDEQFF

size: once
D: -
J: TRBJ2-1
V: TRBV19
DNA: TGTGCCAGTAGTCCGGGACTGGCCCAGTTCTTC
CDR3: CASSPGLAQFF

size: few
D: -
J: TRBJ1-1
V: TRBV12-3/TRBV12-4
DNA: TGTGCCAGCAGCGTCCTTGGAGGCACTGAAGCTTTCTTT
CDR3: CASSVLGGTEAFF

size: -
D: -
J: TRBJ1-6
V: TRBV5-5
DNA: TGTGCCAGCAGCCCCGGACTTCTCTATTCACCCCTCCACTTT
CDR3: CASSPGLLYSPLHF

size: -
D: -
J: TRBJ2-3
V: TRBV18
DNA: TGTGCCAGCTCACCAGGCAACACAGATACGCAGTATTTT
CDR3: CASSPGNTDTQYF

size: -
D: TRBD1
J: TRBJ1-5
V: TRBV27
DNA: TGTGCCAGCAGTTTAGACAGGGGGCCCAATCAGCCCCAGCATTTT
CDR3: CASSLDRGPNQPQHF

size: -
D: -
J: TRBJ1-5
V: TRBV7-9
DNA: TGTGCCAGCAGTACGGGGGGCAATCAGCCCCAGCATTTT
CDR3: CASSTGGNQPQHF

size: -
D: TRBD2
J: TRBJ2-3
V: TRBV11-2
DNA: TGTGCCAGCAGCTTAGGACGCACTAGCGGACTTACGCAGTATTTT
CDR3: CASSLGRTSGLTQYF

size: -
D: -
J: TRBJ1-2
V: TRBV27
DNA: TGTGCCAGCAGCCCACGGGGGGTATCTGGCTACACCTTC
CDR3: CASSPRGVSGYTF

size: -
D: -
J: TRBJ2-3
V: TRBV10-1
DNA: TGCGCCAGCAGCCGGGACTCCAGCACAGATACGCAGTATTTT
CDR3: CASSRDSSTDTQYF

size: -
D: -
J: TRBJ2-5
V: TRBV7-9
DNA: TGTGCCAGCAGCTTAGTGGCCCCAGAGACCCAGTACTTC
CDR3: CASSLVAPETQYF

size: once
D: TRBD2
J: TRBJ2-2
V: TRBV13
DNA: TGTGCCAGCAGCTCCCCTACTAGCGGGAACACCGGGGAGCTGTTTTTT
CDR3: CASSSPTSGNTGELFF

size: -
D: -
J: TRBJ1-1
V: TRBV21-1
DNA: TGTGCCAGCAGCCGGAGGCACAGTGAAGCTTTCTTT
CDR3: CASSRRHSEAFF

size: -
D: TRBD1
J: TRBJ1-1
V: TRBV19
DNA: TGTGCCAGTAGTATACAGGGGGCGAACACTGAAGCTTTCTTT
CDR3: CASSIQGANTEAFF

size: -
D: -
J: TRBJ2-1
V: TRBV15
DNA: TGTGCCACCAGCAGAGATGGACCGGGGGATGAGCAGTTCTTC
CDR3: CATSRDGPGDEQFF

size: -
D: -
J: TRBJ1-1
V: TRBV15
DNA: TGTGCCACCAGCAGACCGAGCGGGGGGTCTGAAGCTTTCTTT
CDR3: CATSRPSGGSEAFF

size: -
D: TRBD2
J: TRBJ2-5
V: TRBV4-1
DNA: TGCGCCAGCAGCCAAGGTTCCGGGACTAGAGGCCAAGAGACCCAGTACTTC
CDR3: CASSQGSGTRGQETQYF

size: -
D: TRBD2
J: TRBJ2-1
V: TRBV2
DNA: TGTGCCAGCAGTAGGGGACTAGCGGGGGCCGGATGGCTGGGTCACAATGAGCAGTTCTTC
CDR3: CASSRGLAGAGWLGHNEQFF

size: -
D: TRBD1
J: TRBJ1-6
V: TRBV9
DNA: TGTGCCAGCAGCGTAGGGACAGGCAATTCACCCCTCCACTTT
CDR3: CASSVGTGNSPLHF

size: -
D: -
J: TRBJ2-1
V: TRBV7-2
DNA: TGTGCCAGCAGCTTAAGTGCGGTCCCCGGCATTTTCAATGAGCAGTTCTTC
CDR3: CASSLSAVPGIFNEQFF

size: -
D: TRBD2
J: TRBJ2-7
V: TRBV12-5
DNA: TGTGCTAGTGGTTTGTCCCCTCGCGTAGCGGGGGGGCTTGCCGAGCAGTACTTC
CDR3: CASGLSPRVAGGLAEQYF

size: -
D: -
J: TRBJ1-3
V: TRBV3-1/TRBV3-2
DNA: TGTGCCAGCAGCCAACCGGGACTCTCTGGAAACACCATATATTTT
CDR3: CASSQPGLSGNTIYF

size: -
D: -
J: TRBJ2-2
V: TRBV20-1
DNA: TGCAGTGCTCCCTTGACCGGGGAGCTGTTTTTT
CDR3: CSAPLTGELFF